This is a list of T cell receptor beta chains from one sample in a study of T cell repertoires in cytomegalovirus infection. A single record per CDR3 protein comes from TCRdb applying MiXCR to the reads. This sample has around 530,000 distinct CDR3 sequences, with about 15% found just once. The specimen sequenced was CD8+ T cells from PBMCs. The source is a human donor in good health (CMV status not recorded). Some clones in this sample may be carry-over from other donors' samples. The conserved cysteine and the conserved F or W are not part of the CDR3 here. A D gene is named only where the DNA matches it firmly. Some rows mark clone size as missing; the rest say once, few, many or name a class of expanded clone.

CDR3	size	V	D	J
ASSSAANTEAF	.	TRBV5-1	.	TRBJ1-1
ASSPAGGPSGELF	few	TRBV27	.	TRBJ2-2
ASSENGGRYEQY	many	TRBV25-1	.	TRBJ2-7
ASSLGPGQGVNKSTEAF	.	TRBV13	TRBD1	TRBJ1-1
ASSNHGTLESYEQY	few	TRBV7-9	.	TRBJ2-7
ASSSTALAANNEQF	many	TRBV6-6	TRBD2	TRBJ2-1
ASSYTNRDSYNEQF	.	TRBV6-6	.	TRBJ2-1
ASSQPGERVAF	.	TRBV13	.	TRBJ1-1
ASSTAPSNEQF	.	TRBV5-6	.	TRBJ2-1
ASSFRLAGGASNEQF	many	TRBV7-6	TRBD2	TRBJ2-1
ASSYNTLAGFIKGANTGELF	many	TRBV7-6	TRBD2	TRBJ2-2
AWSLEYEQY	few	TRBV30	.	TRBJ2-7
ARHGSNNEQF	many	TRBV2	.	TRBJ2-1
ATGLAGRIEQY	few	TRBV7-9	TRBD2	TRBJ2-7
ASSSGQLEKLF	many	TRBV7-9	.	TRBJ1-4
ASSRGLVETQY	few	TRBV12-3/TRBV12-4	TRBD2	TRBJ2-5
ASSLRASGREVHLEQY	many	TRBV7-9	TRBD2	TRBJ2-7
ASSMEGSYEQY	few	TRBV27	.	TRBJ2-7
ASGLVLLLHSVTANVLT	few	TRBV12-5	.	TRBJ2-6
ASSQLVQNLNYGYT	.	TRBV3-1	.	TRBJ1-2
ASSLEGGRGWTQY	.	TRBV7-9	.	TRBJ2-5
ASSTGPSAGYGYT	.	TRBV27	.	TRBJ1-2
ASSSRAGELF	.	TRBV27	.	TRBJ2-2
ARSLTGGGEQF	.	TRBV12-3/TRBV12-4	.	TRBJ2-1
ASRLGGGETQY	few	TRBV5-1	.	TRBJ2-5
ASSLGTAEQF	many	TRBV7-6	.	TRBJ2-1
ATSSPGELF	few	TRBV15	.	TRBJ2-2
ASSFSGQGPSTDTQY	many	TRBV12-3/TRBV12-4	TRBD1	TRBJ2-3
SARPGAADYEQY	.	TRBV20-1	.	TRBJ2-7
ASSTGASPLH	few	TRBV7-9	TRBD1	TRBJ1-6